This T cell receptor (beta chain) was captured in a study of Graves' ophthalmopathy and Graves' hyperthyroidism. On the study more broadly: Ahead of any treatment, peripheral blood was obtained at the initial diagnosis.

Amplification from RNA transcripts yielded the TCR beta CDR3 regions. The authors performed first-round RT-PCR with HTBI primers and then a second-round multiplex PCR. TCRdb analysed the multiplex PCR reads with MiXCR anew, one entry per CDR3 protein. The sample carries roughly 400,000 distinct CDR3 sequences, about 16% recorded once. This clonotype has at least ten counts. Hyperthyroidism is called stable when no ophthalmopathy develops within 18 months of follow-up. The CDR3 is made up of 14 amino acids. Trimming stripped 7 bases from V and 0 bases from J, with 15 bases between. Germline CDR1 reads SQVTM; CDR2 reads ANQGSEA.

This chain uses TRBV29-1 with TRBJ1-1; no definite D call. The sequence was collected from a woman aged 18-30 years with stable Graves' hyperthyroidism. Sequencing was done on a sample of peripheral blood. The CDR3 sequence: CSGGLSGMNTEAFF. Written as DNA, the CDR3 is TGCAGCGGGGGATTAAGCGGGATGAACACTGAAGCTTTCTTT.